This T cell receptor (beta chain) was sequenced during a study of cytomegalovirus exposure and HLA in healthy donors. In the case of this clone: Its target is unknown.

Whole-study results and caveats: Prior analysis indicated that the majority of TCR beta V segments exhibited productivity approximately 87% or approximately 30% of the time. Later work found that TCR association rates differed between HLA loci; DRB1 had the most and HLA-C the fewest.

Trimming cost V 1 base and J 5 bases; bases outside gene matches: 10. The CDR3 spans 17 residues. CDR1 is SGHDT, CDR2 YYEEEE, per germline. Primers: 60 Vbeta forward and 13 Jbeta reverse. Assay: immunoSEQ multiplex PCR; the TCRdb copy retains only in-frame clones and omits some. The table lists over 85,000 clones, around 68% of them singletons, with over 1% in the top ten. The TCR originated in a female donor in good health and CMV-seronegative. The chain has TRBV5-6 and TRBJ2-2; 8 positions match TRBD1. Sequenced material: PBMCs. CDR3 residues: CASSLRWDRSETGELFF. The CDR3 DNA follows: TGTGCCAGCAGCTTGCGGTGGGACAGGTCAGAAACCGGGGAGCTGTTTTTT.